Below, 23 T cell receptor beta chains from the same sample are listed, as sequenced in a study of Graves' ophthalmopathy and Graves' hyperthyroidism. Amplification from RNA transcripts yielded the TCR beta CDR3 regions. First-round RT-PCR used HTBI primers; second-round multiplex PCR followed. TCRdb re-called the multiplex PCR reads through MiXCR, storing one row per CDR3 protein. The sample lists some 210,000 distinct CDR3 sequences, roughly 27% occurring once. The sample consisted of peripheral blood. Source of these receptors: a man over 45 with Graves' ophthalmopathy.

This chain links TRBV6-2 or TRBV6-3 with TRBJ2-7; D is possibly TRBD1 or TRBD2 (6 bases each). The germline V gene encodes CDR1 MNHEY and CDR2 SVGEGT. The CDR3 consists of 12 residues. Trimming removed 8 bases from V and 5 bases from J, with 13 bases in between. CDR3 residues: CASSPGANEQYF. Here the CDR3 DNA reads TGTGCCAGCTCACCGGGGGCGAACGAGCAGTACTTC.

This clonotype was found many times. This sequence joins TRBV7-1 and TRBJ2-2; perhaps D is TRBD1 or TRBD2 (5 bases each). TRBV7-1 is noted as an ORF with a role that remains uncertain. The germline V and J ends were trimmed by 3 bases and 1 base, with 24 bases remaining between them. The CDR3 has 20 amino acids. In DNA, the CDR3 is TGTGCCAGCAGCTCCCTAAGAAGAGGGGTGGGGGAGAGGAACACCGGGGAGCTGTTTTTT. Protein: CASSSLRRGVGERNTGELFF.

The table lists this clonotype with many counts. The junction does not match germline at one end; this may be a read error. The CDR3: CASSLLQGLEAFF. The CDR3 bases are TGCGCCAGTAGCTTGTTACAGGGGCTGGAAGCTTTCTTT. The chain has TRBV5-1 and TRBJ1-1; TRBD1 agrees at 7 bases. CDR1 SGHRS and CDR2 YFSETQ come from the germline V gene. This CDR3 region has 13 residues.

The rearrangement uses TRBV12-3 or TRBV12-4 and TRBJ1-1; the match to TRBD1 covers 8 bases. V lost 5 bases to trimming and J lost 6 bases; unmatched junction nucleotides: 20. The CDR3 has 18 amino acids. CDR3 residues: CASSRTGLEGRAIAEAFF. For the CDR3, the DNA is TGTGCCAGCAGTCGGACAGGGCTTGAGGGGAGGGCTATCGCTGAAGCTTTCTTT.

The chain has TRBV6-1 and TRBJ2-7, with 7 bases that match TRBD1. V was pared by 3 bases and J by 2 bases, with 7 bases of the junction left unmatched. The CDR3 sequence is 15 residues long. Germline-derived CDR1 and CDR2 are MNHNS and SASEGT. Written as DNA, the CDR3 is TGTGCCAGCAGTGATTCAGGGGGAGCGACCTACGAGCAGTACTTC. This sequence encodes CASSDSGGATYEQYF.

The chain carries TRBV27 and TRBJ2-3; D possibly corresponds to TRBD2 (6 bases). The CDR3 has 16 amino acids. With 5 bases removed from V and 3 bases from J, the gap between germline ends came to 18 bases. The germline CDR1 and CDR2 sequences are MNHEY and SMNVEV (reference sequence). CDR3 sequence: CASSPLWEDRTDTQYF. In DNA, the CDR3 is TGTGCCAGCAGTCCGTTGTGGGAGGATCGAACAGATACGCAGTATTTT.

The V and J genes are TRBV6-2 or TRBV6-3 and TRBJ1-1; D is ambiguous. CDR3 length equals 13 residues. V lost 7 bases and J 4 bases, leaving 13 bases between the germline ends. Germline values: CDR1 MNHEY, CDR2 SVGEGT. CDR3 nucleotide sequence: TGTGCCAGCACCTATTCGGAACTCACTGAAGCTTTCTTT. This translates into CASTYSELTEAFF.

This clonotype was recorded at least ten times. The chain employs TRBV6-2 or TRBV6-3 and TRBJ2-7, with D unclear. The V gene lost 0 bases and the J gene lost 5 bases, with 14 bases spanning the gap. This CDR3 comprises 15 residues. Germline CDR1 MNHEY, CDR2 SVGEGT. CDR3 sequence reads: CASSYSIPPSNEQYF. CDR3 DNA: TGTGCCAGCAGTTACTCGATCCCACCAAGCAACGAGCAGTACTTC.

The V gene is TRBV29-1, the J gene TRBJ2-7; D not certain. This CDR3 comprises 12 residues. V lost 3 bases and J 3 bases, leaving 9 bases between the germline ends. Per germline, CDR1 SQVTM and CDR2 ANQGSEA. The CDR3 here is CSVEARNYEQYF. The CDR3 nucleotides are TGCAGCGTTGAGGCTAGGAACTACGAGCAGTACTTC.

This clonotype was picked up many times. The chain combines TRBV20-1 with TRBJ1-5; D perhaps matches TRBD1 (5 bases). Trimming took off 5 bases at V and 0 bases at J, with 11 bases between the two ends. Germline V gene data show CDR1 as DFQATT and CDR2 as SNEGSKA (reference sequence). This CDR3 is 14 amino acids long. CDR3 amino acids: CSAQVGTSNQPQHF. DNA of the CDR3: TGCAGTGCTCAAGTTGGGACTAGCAATCAGCCCCAGCATTTT.

This clonotype was picked up many times. The chain is built from TRBV25-1 and TRBJ2-5, with 12 bases matching TRBD2. The CDR3 is 16 residues long. V dropped 3 bases and J dropped 3; count of bases not matched to a gene: 5. Looked up from germline, CDR1 is MGHDK and CDR2 is SYGVNS. The CDR3 coding sequence is TGTGCCAGCAGTGACAGGACTAGCGGGATGGAAGAGACCCAGTACTTC. It encodes CASSDRTSGMEETQYF.

Many counts were recorded for this clonotype. The J gene is TRBJ1-1, the V gene TRBV7-3; D may be TRBD1 (5 bases). Trimming pared 3 bases from V and 4 bases from J, leaving 9 bases between. The CDR3 is 13 residues long. Germline V gene sequence: CDR1 SGHTA, CDR2 FQGTGA. The CDR3 sequence is CASSFRQTTEAFF. As DNA, the CDR3 is TGTGCCAGCAGCTTCCGACAGACCACTGAAGCTTTCTTT.

This clonotype was observed at least ten times. This chain connects TRBV11-1 to TRBJ2-7; 8 bases are a match to TRBD1. The germline V gene has CDR1 SGHAT and CDR2 FQDESV (reference sequence). The V segment lost 0 bases and the J segment 0 bases; nucleotides outside the gene matches: 4. This CDR3 has 16 amino acids. This CDR3 reads CASSLAGTGYSYEQYF. Written as DNA, the CDR3 is TGTGCCAGCAGCTTAGCCGGGACAGGCTACTCCTACGAGCAGTACTTC.

The table lists this clonotype with many counts. The rearrangement links TRBV11-2 to TRBJ2-5; D unclear. The CDR3 covers 15 residues. CDR1 is SGHAT and CDR2 is FQNNGV in the germline V gene. Deletions cut 5 bases from V and 0 bases from J, with 13 bases between. The CDR3: CASSPVGPYQETQYF. Here the CDR3 DNA reads TGTGCCAGCAGCCCCGTAGGGCCGTACCAAGAGACCCAGTACTTC.

This clonotype was counted ten times or more. The chain carries TRBV29-1 and TRBJ1-2; D is ambiguous. V dropped 2 bases and J dropped 8 bases, with 21 bases sitting between them. The length of the CDR3 is 15 residues. CDR1 and CDR2 from the germline V gene are SQVTM and ANQGSEA. In DNA form, the CDR3 reads TGCAGCGTTGAAAATCCGACCTTGATCTCCTACGGCTACACCTTC. Translating it yields CSVENPTLISYGYTF.

The chain carries TRBV30 and TRBJ1-6; no firm D call. CDR1 and CDR2 (germline): GTSNPN, SVGIG (reference sequence). The CDR3 is made up of 13 amino acids. Trimming left V 3 bases short and J 13 bases short, with 16 bases between. The CDR3 region has the DNA TGTGCCTGGAGGGACGGGAGACGCACCCCCCTCCACTTT. It encodes CAWRDGRRTPLHF.

This clonotype was found many times. This chain links TRBV2 with TRBJ2-5, with D unclear. Germline CDR1 reads SNHLY; CDR2 reads FYNNEI. V lost 1 base and J 5 bases, leaving 14 bases between the germline ends. There are 15 residues in the CDR3. The CDR3 DNA is TGTGCCAGCAGTGAAGATTTCTCGGTTGGTGAGACCCAGTACTTC. Translating gives CASSEDFSVGETQYF.

This chain links TRBV7-8 with TRBJ2-6; D is uncertain. The germline gives CDR1 SGHVS, CDR2 FQNEAQ. V was pared by 6 bases and J by 13 bases, with 16 bases between. CDR3 length: 13 amino acids. The CDR3 region has the DNA TGTGCCAGCAGTTACGGGCCCGGCGGTGTCCTGACTTTC. This translates into CASSYGPGGVLTF.

This clonotype was picked up many times. The chain links TRBV28 to TRBJ2-7; 7 positions match TRBD2. The germline CDR1 and CDR2 sequences are MDHEN and SYDVKM. Trimming cost V 8 bases and J 6 bases; bases outside gene matches: 13. This CDR3 region has 14 residues. The CDR3 region has the DNA TGTGCCAGCGGAACCCTTGAGAGCGGGGCCGAGCAGTACTTC. Its translation: CASGTLESGAEQYF.

The J gene is TRBJ2-5, the V gene TRBV7-6; TRBD2 is a possible D gene (6 bases). The germline V gene encodes CDR1 SGHVS and CDR2 FNYEAQ. The CDR3 has 16 residues. V was trimmed by 4 bases and J by 4 bases, leaving 19 bases between them. The CDR3 here is CASSSWPGQGLETQYF. DNA for the CDR3: TGTGCCAGCAGCTCCTGGCCGGGGCAGGGACTAGAGACCCAGTACTTC.

This clonotype was seen repeatedly, ten times or more. The gene calls are TRBV10-3 and TRBJ2-2; 9 bases map to TRBD1. J was trimmed by 7 bases and V by 6 bases; bases with no gene match: 9. Germline assignment: CDR1 ENHRY and CDR2 SYGVKD. This CDR3 comprises 15 residues. The CDR3 reads CAIRRGQGVGGELFF. The CDR3 DNA sequence: TGTGCCATCAGGAGGGGACAGGGTGTTGGCGGGGAGCTGTTTTTT.

There are many counts of this clonotype. The genes are TRBV24-1 and TRBJ1-5; unclear D gene. The CDR3 has 15 amino acids. V lost 5 bases and J lost 0, with 10 bases in between. Germline V lookup: CDR1 KGHDR, CDR2 SFDVKD. CDR3 DNA sequence: TGTGCCACCAGTGGGGCAGGACCTAGCAATCAGCCCCAGCATTTT. Its translation is CATSGAGPSNQPQHF.

The chain links TRBV20-1 to TRBJ2-5; D is possibly TRBD1 (5 bases). CDR1 and CDR2 from the germline V gene are DFQATT and SNEGSKA (reference sequence). Trimming cost V 3 bases and J 1 base, with 15 bases left between them. CDR3 length equals 15 residues. CDR3 amino acids: CSASSARVLQETQYF. In nucleotides, the CDR3 is TGCAGTGCTAGTTCCGCCAGGGTTCTCCAAGAGACCCAGTACTTC.